Listed below are T cell receptor beta chains from one sample, sequenced in a study of beta chain features in type 1 diabetes. Here immunoSEQ multiplex PCR was the method, and the copy in TCRdb shows in-frame clones only, minus some. The repertoire holds about 230,000 clones, with over 8.5% as singletons. Sequenced: naive CD4+ T cells from blood. All receptors derive from a woman aged 18 to 35 in good health. Each CDR3 is given with its conserved first and last residue. The D gene is left open where the match is weak. Size is omitted from some rows. Given values are once, few, many or a class for expanded clones.

v_gene,j_gene,abundance,d_gene,CDR3aa,CDR3nt
TRBV5-1,TRBJ2-3,NA,NA,CASSLGGTDTQYF,TGCGCCAGCAGTCTCGGGGGCACAGATACGCAGTATTTT
TRBV6-1,TRBJ1-2,NA,TRBD1,CASSGVGTGYGYTF,TGTGCCAGCAGTGGAGTGGGGACAGGCTATGGCTACACCTTC
TRBV28,TRBJ2-7,few,TRBD1,CASSLPLRAGGPYPYEQYF,TGTGCCAGCAGTCTACCATTGCGGGCAGGGGGCCCTTATCCCTACGAGCAGTACTTC
TRBV7-6,TRBJ2-1,few,NA,CASSLGNRAANEQFF,TGTGCCAGCAGCTTAGGGAACAGGGCTGCCAATGAGCAGTTCTTC
TRBV7-2,TRBJ2-3,NA,TRBD2,CASSRGGLAADTQYF,TGTGCCAGCAGCAGGGGGGGACTAGCGGCAGATACGCAGTATTTT
TRBV30,TRBJ1-2,NA,NA,CAWSVQGGLGYTF,TGTGCCTGGAGTGTACAAGGGGGTCTGGGCTACACCTTC
TRBV30,TRBJ1-1,NA,NA,CAWSVQGFTEAFF,TGTGCCTGGAGTGTTCAGGGTTTCACTGAAGCTTTCTTT
TRBV7-2,TRBJ2-3,many,NA,CASSRGGSTDTQYF,TGTGCCAGCAGTCGAGGAGGTAGCACAGATACGCAGTATTTT
TRBV5-4,TRBJ2-3,NA,NA,CASKNGRDLFTDTQYF,TGTGCCAGCAAAAACGGCCGGGACTTATTCACAGATACGCAGTATTTT
TRBV5-1,TRBJ1-1,NA,TRBD1,CASSPGQGITEAFF,TGCGCCAGCAGCCCGGGACAGGGGATAACTGAAGCTTTCTTT
TRBV29-1,TRBJ1-3,few,NA,CSVPVGNTIYF,TGCAGCGTCCCGGTGGGCAACACCATATATTTT
TRBV5-1,TRBJ2-7,NA,NA,CASSRDSSEQYF,TGCGCCAGCAGTCGGGACTCGTCCGAGCAGTACTTC
TRBV6-6,TRBJ1-5,few,NA,CASSNGANQPQHF,TGTGCCAGCAGTAACGGTGCGAATCAGCCCCAGCATTTT
TRBV6-1,TRBJ1-2,NA,NA,CASSEGYYGYTF,TGTGCCAGCAGTGAAGGCTATTATGGCTACACCTTC